The TCR beta chain described here comes from a study of vaccination and CD4 T cells after COVID-19. Study context: Recovered patients in the cohort numbered six men and four women, two of them Hispanic. Post-COVID samples had a sampling time that fell a median approximately 93 days after diagnosis (range 35 to 161).

Sequence data for DNA of cultured CD4+ T cells were generated by the Oncomine TCR Beta short-read assay. TCRdb called the PCR reads again in MiXCR, with one record for every CDR3 protein. The table has approximately 15,000 distinct CDR3 sequences, nearly 80% seen once. Remarks on this clonotype: As yet, its antigen is unknown.

V was clipped by 2 bases and J by 8 bases, with 7 bases between them. Looked up from germline, CDR1 is GTSNPN and CDR2 is SVGIG (reference sequence). There are 11 residues in the CDR3. Treatment described: approximately nine-day PBMC culture with coronavirus spike peptide pools or control peptides (ViraFEST assay). Via ViraFEST, peptide pools expanded antigen-specific T cells before TCR sequencing. Healthy volunteers who received the vaccine had not previously caught SARS-CoV-2, negative nucleocapsid antibody results before and after vaccination showed. The rearrangement links TRBV30 to TRBJ1-3; D call uncertain. This TCR came from a human donor who received a COVID-19 vaccine. This specimen consisted of CD4+ T cells from blood, cultured in vitro, obtained after SARS-CoV-2 vaccination. DNA of the CDR3: TGTGCCTGGAGTACCGGGGACACCATATATTTT. This encodes CAWSTGDTIYF.